This TCR beta chain is drawn from a study of T cells in localized non-small cell lung cancer. TCRdb's table, derived via immunoSEQ multiplex PCR, lists solely in-frame clones and lacks some. The sample has approximately 80,000 clones; 80% are singletons. This CDR3 has 14 amino acids. CDR1 is MNHNS and CDR2 is SASEGT in the germline V gene. Trimming shortened V by 10 bases and J by 1 base, and 14 bases separated the two germline ends. Sequences were derived from peripheral blood, sampled before any cancer treatment. This chain connects TRBV6-1 to TRBJ1-5; D gene unclear. The receptor's source is an older female donor with stage I lung adenocarcinoma. The CDR3 is CATRRDLSNQPQHF. CDR3 DNA sequence: TGTGCCACCAGGAGGGATCTGAGCAATCAGCCCCAGCATTTT.